This TCR beta chain was identified in a study of T cells in Graves' hyperthyroidism and ophthalmopathy. Note on this clonotype: Its cognate antigen is unknown.

Researchers barred patients who had uncontrolled infection, other autoimmune disease, pregnancy or lactation. The TCR beta CDR3 regions underwent amplification using RNA transcripts as the source. Using the HTBI primer set, a first-round RT-PCR was run on the TCR CDR3. TCRdb independently ran MiXCR on the multiplex PCR reads; one entry per CDR3 protein. The top ten clones hold about 20% of a sample with about 380,000 distinct CDR3 sequences, about 13% of them seen once. Trimming at V came to 6 bases and at J to 9 bases, leaving 13 bases not matched to a gene. Germline assignment: CDR1 DFQATT and CDR2 SNEGSKA (reference sequence). CDR3 length equals 14 residues. Overall study results and limits: Peripheral blood also featured most of the thyroid clonotypes expanded above 0.001. Using 13 V-J features, a model discriminated ophthalmopathy from stable hyperthyroidism.

The V gene is TRBV20-1, the J gene TRBJ2-1, with TRBD2 matching 8 bases. Sequences were obtained from blood. The origin of this receptor is a man in his thirties or forties with Graves' hyperthyroidism that later progressed to Graves' ophthalmopathy. In nucleotides, the CDR3 is TGCAGTGCGATAGCCGGGACTAGTCTGAGTGAGCAGTTCTTC. It encodes CSAIAGTSLSEQFF.